Sequencing of this T cell receptor (beta chain) was carried out in a study of T cell repertoires in cytomegalovirus infection. For the study at large: CMV epitopes that were recently identified and HLA-C-restricted were used alongside well-studied HLA-B-restricted ones. In public TCR beta signatures, there were indications of both CMV infection and matching HLA type.

On this clonotype itself: The antigen is undetermined.

TCRdb fed the reads into MiXCR, producing one record per CDR3 protein. Among about 700,000 distinct CDR3 sequences, around 31% were seen once, and the ten largest hold about 18%. Study results and limitations: CMV-specific HLA-C-restricted TCR beta clonotypes dominated the ex vivo response. Cumulative frequency (of public TCR beta family members) identified carriers of CMV plus the relevant HLA.

CDR1 is MDHEN and CDR2 is SYDVKM in the germline V gene. This CDR3 is built from 16 residues. The V end was cut by 4 bases, the J end by 5 bases, with 19 bases between. The chain links TRBV28 to TRBJ2-3, with D maybe TRBD1 (7 bases). The sample consisted of cultured PBMCs, taken from culture after CMV antigen stimulation. This clonotype was obtained from a human donor in good health (CMV status not recorded). Some clones in this sample may be carry-over from other donors' samples. The CDR3 sequence: CASSSTRGAEGDTQYF. CDR3 nucleotide sequence: TGTGCCAGCAGTTCCACCAGGGGGGCCGAGGGAGATACGCAGTATTTT.